This passage covers 28 T cell receptor beta chains from one sample sequenced in a study of OX40 agonist ivuxolimab in advanced cancers. Clones were sequenced by immunoSEQ multiplex PCR, and TCRdb holds only the in-frame ones, with some missing. The data contain almost 85,000 clones, 86% of them singletons. Sequencing was performed on CD4+ or CD8+ T cells sorted from blood, taken in a trial of the OX40 agonist ivuxolimab. These TCRs come from an adult with an advanced solid tumor such as melanoma, head and neck, liver or kidney cancer.

The rearrangement uses TRBV14 and TRBJ2-1; D perhaps matches TRBD2 (6 bases). The V and J ends lost 0 bases and 11 bases respectively, with 14 bases between them. The CDR3 has 14 residues. Germline CDR1 is SGHDN and CDR2 is FVKESK. The CDR3 protein is CASSQDVTGLKQFF. The CDR3 DNA reads TGTGCCAGCAGCCAAGATGTTACAGGACTAAAGCAGTTCTTC.

CDR3 nucleotides: TGTGCCAGCAGCTTAGCCCCGGGTCAGGATGAGCAGTTCTTC. This codes for CASSLAPGQDEQFF. The gene calls are TRBV7-8 and TRBJ2-1; no firm D call. Trimming stripped 0 bases from V and 8 bases from J, with 11 bases between. The CDR3 runs to 14 residues. Per the germline V gene, CDR1 is SGHVS and CDR2 is FQNEAQ.

The chain combines TRBV5-6 with TRBJ1-4; D is unclear. V was cut by 4 bases and J by 5 bases, with 3 bases left in between. Germline lookup yields CDR1 SGHDT and CDR2 YYEEEE. The CDR3 is 11 residues long. The CDR3 reads CASSVNEKLFF. The CDR3 DNA sequence: TGTGCCAGCAGCGTAAATGAAAAACTGTTTTTT.

The rearrangement joins TRBV5-1 to TRBJ2-7; perhaps TRBD1 as D (6 bases). Germline-derived CDR1 and CDR2 are SGHRS and YFSETQ. V lost 7 bases and J 3 bases, leaving 20 bases between the germline ends. The CDR3 spans 15 residues. Here the CDR3 reads CASAPLTGPDYEQYF. In DNA form, the CDR3 reads TGCGCCAGCGCCCCACTGACAGGCCCGGACTACGAGCAGTACTTC.

The chain has TRBV10-3 and TRBJ2-2; 8 bases line up with TRBD2. Germline CDR1 ENHRY, CDR2 SYGVKD. The CDR3 totals 13 residues. V gave up 7 bases and J gave up 4 bases; unmatched junction bases: 2. Here the CDR3 DNA reads TGTGCCATCACGGGAGGGACCACCGGGGAGCTGTTTTTT. It translates to CAITGGTTGELFF.

The rearrangement joins TRBV9 to TRBJ2-3; 8 bases line up with TRBD2. The CDR3 runs to 14 residues. J gave up 6 bases and V 6 bases, and 9 bases lay outside the gene matches. CDR1 is SGDLS and CDR2 is YYNGEE in the germline V gene. CDR3: CASTRGGVGDTQYF. CDR3 nucleotide sequence: TGTGCCAGCACCCGGGGGGGAGTAGGCGATACGCAGTATTTT. Supplemented by reference TRBV9 and TRBJ2-3, the full variable domain reads DSGVTQTPKHLITATGQRVTLRCSPRSGDLSVYWYQQSLDQGLQFLIQYYNGEERAKGNILERFSAQQFPDLHSELNLSSLELGDSALYFCASTRGGVGDTQYFGPGTRLTVL.

This clone appeared a single time. Here the CDR3 DNA reads TGCAGCTTCTTGCGTTGGACAGGGGGATTGTACACTGAAGCTTTCTTT. It translates to CSFLRWTGGLYTEAFF. The chain joins TRBV29-1 to TRBJ1-1, with 10 bases that match TRBD1. CDR3 length equals 16 residues. Trimming at V came to 8 bases and at J to 3 bases, leaving 15 bases not matched to a gene. The germline CDR1 and CDR2 sequences are SQVTM and ANQGSEA.

CDR3 DNA: TGCGCCAGCAGCCAAGTCGGGACTAGCGGGGCGTACAATGAGCAGTTCTTC. Its protein is CASSQVGTSGAYNEQFF. The chain carries TRBV4-1 and TRBJ2-1, with 13 positions matching TRBD2. V shed 1 base and J 4 bases; nucleotides not matched to a gene: 4. Germline CDR1 and CDR2: MGHRA and YSYEKL. This CDR3 comprises 17 residues.

The CDR3 loop reads CASSSADLTSTEAFF. CDR3 nucleotides: TGTGCCAGCAGTTCGGCAGATTTAACGAGCACTGAAGCTTTCTTT. The rearrangement joins TRBV27 to TRBJ1-1; D gene uncertain. The length of the CDR3 is 15 residues. Per the germline V gene, CDR1 is MNHEY and CDR2 is SMNVEV (reference sequence). V was trimmed by 4 bases and J by 4 bases, leaving 16 bases between them.

This chain links TRBV11-3 with TRBJ2-1, with D unclear. The V end was cut by 5 bases, the J end by 4 bases, with 3 bases between. This CDR3 spans 11 amino acids. CDR1 SGHNT and CDR2 YENEEA come from the germline V gene. As DNA, the CDR3 is TGTGCCAGCAGCCAATACAATGAGCAGTTCTTC. Its protein product is CASSQYNEQFF.

This clone was seen a single time. This chain links TRBV30 with TRBJ1-6; 9 positions agree with TRBD1. Trimming cost V 2 bases and J 2 bases; bases outside gene matches: 1. The CDR3 is made up of 15 amino acids. Germline values: CDR1 GTSNPN, CDR2 SVGIG (reference sequence). CDR3 bases: TGTGCCTGGAGTCGACAGGGGGCCTATAATTCACCCCTCCACTTT. It is translated as CAWSRQGAYNSPLHF.

Note on this clone: The junction departs from germline at one end; a sequencing error may be responsible. This sequence joins TRBV7-7 and TRBJ2-3; D might be TRBD1 (7 bases). The CDR3 loop spans 16 amino acids. The germline gives CDR1 SSHAT, CDR2 FNYEAQ (reference sequence). This CDR3 is CASSLGPGGSTDTQYF. In DNA form, the CDR3 reads TGTGCTAGCAGCTTGGGTCCAGGGGGGAGCACAGATACGCAGTATTTT.

The chain has TRBV6-5 and TRBJ2-3, with no clear D. V was clipped by 5 bases and J by 2 bases, with 14 bases between them. The CDR3 has 15 residues. The V gene's germline CDR1 is MNHEY and CDR2 SVGAGI. The CDR3 sequence: CASSTDGRYTDTQYF. The CDR3 coding sequence is TGTGCCAGCAGTACCGATGGGCGTTACACAGATACGCAGTATTTT.

The rearrangement joins TRBV18 to TRBJ2-2; D unclear. The germline V gene encodes CDR1 KGHSH and CDR2 LQKENI. Deletions cut 6 bases from V and 6 bases from J, with 23 bases between. The CDR3 consists of 17 residues. This chain's CDR3 is CASSPMGIRVESGELFF. The CDR3 DNA sequence: TGTGCCAGCTCCCCTATGGGGATTCGAGTAGAATCCGGGGAGCTGTTTTTT.

V gene TRBV6-4 combines with J gene TRBJ1-1, with 7 bases fitting TRBD1. Germline CDR1 MRHNA, CDR2 SNTAGT. The CDR3 runs 15 residues. The trim removed 2 bases at V and 2 bases at J, leaving 5 bases unmatched. The CDR3 reads CASSDPPGGNTEAFF. The CDR3 DNA sequence: TGTGCCAGCAGTGACCCCCCAGGGGGAAACACTGAAGCTTTCTTT.

In this sample, this clone turned up once. The CDR3 coding sequence is TGTGCCAGCAGACAGGGACCAGATTCACCCCTCCACTTT. It codes for CASRQGPDSPLHF. This sequence joins TRBV6-5 and TRBJ1-6; a possible D gene is TRBD1 (6 bases). Germline CDR1 MNHEY, CDR2 SVGAGI. The V gene lost 6 bases and the J gene lost 8 bases, with 11 bases spanning the gap. The length of the CDR3 is 13 residues.

V usage is TRBV6-1 and J usage is TRBJ2-1; no definite D call. V was clipped by 6 bases and J by 4 bases, with 4 bases between them. Germline loops: CDR1 MNHNS, CDR2 SASEGT. The CDR3 is 11 amino acids. The CDR3 nucleotides read TGTGCCAGCAGACAGTACAATGAGCAGTTCTTC. Its translation is CASRQYNEQFF.

J is TRBJ2-1 and V is TRBV6-5; D may be TRBD2 (5 bases). The CDR3 sequence is 12 residues long. V was shortened by 2 bases and J by 8 bases, with 7 bases between the two germline ends. Germline V gene lookup returns CDR1 MNHEY and CDR2 SVGAGI. This CDR3 reads CASSYAGYEQFF. CDR3 coding DNA: TGTGCCAGCAGTTACGCGGGTTATGAGCAGTTCTTC.

The CDR3 loop is CASSYGTGWNTEAFF. CDR3 coding DNA: TGTGCCAGCAGTTACGGGACAGGATGGAACACTGAAGCTTTCTTT. The V call is TRBV6-5, the J call TRBJ1-1; 8 positions agree with TRBD1. The CDR3 covers 15 residues. Germline CDR1 is MNHEY and CDR2 is SVGAGI. The J segment lost 1 base and the V segment lost 2 bases, leaving 3 bases of the junction unmatched.

The chain links TRBV6-1 to TRBJ2-1; 7 bases line up with TRBD1. Germline V gene sequence: CDR1 MNHNS, CDR2 SASEGT. J lost 1 base, V lost 2 bases, and 5 bases had no gene match. The CDR3 contains 16 residues. The CDR3 DNA sequence: TGTGCCAGCAGTGAAAGACAGGGAAAGTCCTACAATGAGCAGTTCTTC. This codes for CASSERQGKSYNEQFF.

The chain recombines TRBV19 with TRBJ2-5; 7 positions agree with TRBD1. Unmatched junction bases numbered 8, after V lost 5 bases and J lost 5 bases. This CDR3 comprises 14 residues. Germline CDR1 LNHDA, CDR2 SQIVND (reference sequence). The CDR3 loop is CASSADRAGETQYF. The CDR3 DNA is TGTGCCAGTAGTGCCGACAGGGCTGGGGAGACCCAGTACTTC.

This chain uses TRBV5-1 with TRBJ2-3; tentatively, D is TRBD1 or TRBD2 (5 bases each). The CDR3 covers 14 residues. Germline V gene lookup returns CDR1 SGHRS and CDR2 YFSETQ. The ends were cut back, 4 bases at V and 1 base at J, with 10 bases in the middle. The CDR3 DNA follows: TGCGCCAGCAGCCTCTTGGGGGGCACAGATACGCAGTATTTT. Translation: CASSLLGGTDTQYF.

J is TRBJ1-5 and V is TRBV5-4; D ambiguous. Germline-derived CDR1 and CDR2 are SGHNT and YYREEE (reference sequence). Trimming removed 1 base from V and 5 bases from J, with 13 bases in between. This CDR3 is 15 amino acids long. CDR3 amino acids: CASSLWRRVDQPQHF. CDR3 sequence (DNA): TGTGCCAGCAGCTTGTGGCGAAGGGTTGATCAGCCCCAGCATTTT.

V usage is TRBV5-1 and J usage is TRBJ2-4, with D possibly being TRBD1 or TRBD2 (5 bases each). V shed 0 bases and J shed 1 base, with 14 bases lying between them. The CDR3 runs to 17 residues. Germline CDR1 and CDR2: SGHRS and YFSETQ. The CDR3 is CASSLVGGDLAKNIQYF. CDR3 nucleotides: TGCGCCAGCAGCTTGGTTGGGGGAGACCTGGCCAAAAACATTCAGTACTTC.

Ten or more counts support this clone. The chain couples TRBV19 to TRBJ1-5; tentative D call: TRBD1 (5 bases). Germline V lookup: CDR1 LNHDA, CDR2 SQIVND (reference sequence). V was cut by 1 base and J by 0 bases, with 7 bases left in between. The CDR3 sequence is 15 residues long. CDR3 coding DNA: TGTGCCAGTAGTATAGCAGGGTTTAGCAATCAGCCCCAGCATTTT. It is translated as CASSIAGFSNQPQHF.

This chain uses TRBV10-3 with TRBJ2-3; 7 bases map to TRBD2. This CDR3 has 13 amino acids. V lost 4 bases to trimming and J lost 3 bases; unmatched junction nucleotides: 1. Germline values: CDR1 ENHRY, CDR2 SYGVKD. CDR3 in DNA: TGTGCCATCAGTGGACTAGCAACAGATACGCAGTATTTT. Amino acid sequence: CAISGLATDTQYF.

On this clone: An end of the junction differs from the germline gene, which may be a read error. The chain has TRBV7-7 and TRBJ2-2, with TRBD1 identical over 9 bases. CDR3 length: 15 amino acids. CDR1 and CDR2 from the germline V gene are SSHAT and FNYEAQ (reference sequence). DNA for the CDR3: TGTGCTAGCAGCTTAGACAGGGGGGACACCGGGGAGCTGTTTTTT. Its translation is CASSLDRGDTGELFF.

The V call is TRBV28, the J call TRBJ2-5, with D perhaps TRBD1 or TRBD2 (5 bases each). With the DNA end fitting TRBJ2-7 better, the J assignment may be wrong. Germline V lookup: CDR1 MDHEN, CDR2 SYDVKM. This CDR3 is built from 13 residues. In DNA form, the CDR3 reads TGTGCCAGCAGCCTTGGGACGGCAGGCGAGCAGTACTTC. It specifies CASSLGTAGEQYF.